The sequence of this T cell receptor beta chain was determined in a study of shared clonotypes between healthy human individuals. In the study overall: Per donor, CD8 memory used one plate, CD8 naive used two, CD4 memory used three and CD4 naive used three.

As for this clone: Antigen: not known.

Deep-level running was used for the assay. As originally analysed: Quality scores were absent from the junction-only immunoSEQ sequences, so filtering differed. Method: immunoSEQ multiplex PCR; TCRdb's copy keeps in-frame clones and lacks some. The V and J calls and clone size come from that table; D and trimming were worked out from the DNA. This sample has roughly 1.4 million clones, with around 98.5% found just once. Study conclusions and caveats: Memory subsets generally showed smaller estimated richness than naive subsets did.

This CDR3 is 14 amino acids long. J gave up 4 bases and V 4 bases, and 6 bases lay outside the gene matches. Germline V gene data show CDR1 as MDHEN and CDR2 as SYDVKM. The V call is TRBV28, the J call TRBJ1-2, with TRBD1 matching 7 bases. This sequence was found in a man aged 30-40 years in good health. The sample taken for sequencing was naive CD4+ T cells sorted from blood. Indicated subset: CD45RA+ positively selected. CDR3 sequence: CASSSGQNLYGYTF. In DNA form, the CDR3 reads TGTGCCAGCAGTTCGGGACAGAACCTCTATGGCTACACCTTC.